A selection of T cell receptor beta chains follows, all from one sample in a study of T-cell reconstitution after alpha-beta-depleted transplantation in children. MiXCR was run by TCRdb on the PCR reads, yielding one entry per CDR3 protein. Found here are 600,000 or so distinct CDR3 sequences, more than 20% of them singletons; the top ten hold approximately 14%. The specimen comprised PBMCs, mostly from graft donor cells, sampled 360 days after TCRalphabeta/CD19-depleted stem cell transplant. The source of these receptors is a boy less than two years old who had a stem cell transplant for acute myeloid leukemia, so the T cells may come from the graft donor. Both conserved end residues are part of each CDR3. Each record gives: V gene, J gene, CDR3 protein.

TRBV5-1,TRBJ1-3,CASSLTTGEGNTIYF
TRBV13,TRBJ2-2,CASSPVGVNTGELFF
TRBV24-1,TRBJ2-2,CATSDFSKGATGELFF
TRBV5-1,TRBJ2-2,CASSLAGGANTGELFF
TRBV20-1,TRBJ2-3,CSARGLGADTQYF
TRBV7-2,TRBJ1-1,CASSFLGDTEAFF
TRBV25-1,TRBJ1-5,CASSGGGNQPQHF
TRBV7-2,TRBJ2-5,CASSLDAQETQYF
TRBV28,TRBJ2-6,CASSFPVGANVLTF
TRBV12-3/TRBV12-4,TRBJ2-4,CASSLRGGIQYF
TRBV27,TRBJ1-2,CASSRPDSYGYTF
TRBV20-1,TRBJ2-7,CSAYDREHSYEQYF
TRBV12-3/TRBV12-4,TRBJ2-6,CASSVTGGAGANVLTF
TRBV7-2,TRBJ2-1,CASSLVGGGTLYNEQFF
TRBV5-1,TRBJ2-4,CASSLEGSGVENIQYF
TRBV6-2/TRBV6-3,TRBJ1-2,CASRRGPSNYGYTF
TRBV9,TRBJ2-2,CASSAPGGGNTGELFF
TRBV6-4,TRBJ2-3,CASRLAGSDTQYF
TRBV5-5,TRBJ2-2,CASSSPGQGSGELFF
TRBV5-4,TRBJ2-7,CASSLPGAAYEQYF
TRBV20-1,TRBJ1-4,CSATGVPNNEKLFF